The present TCR beta chain was sequenced within a study of beta chain features in type 1 diabetes. Background on the study: Healthy donors and patients showed comparable age, gender and cell yields.

The CDR3 has 14 amino acids. The V and J ends lost 2 bases and 5 bases respectively, with 10 bases between them. Germline assignment: CDR1 MDHEN and CDR2 SYDVKM. The investigators reverse transcribed all of the isolated RNA, so they sequenced expressed TCRB transcripts. Repertoires were generated with immunoSEQ multiplex PCR, while TCRdb's copy carries only in-frame clones and drops some. The sample contains 850,000 to 900,000 clones, 17% of which appear only once. The TCR sequence derives from a woman under 30 in good health. Source material: naive CD4+ T cells from blood. J is TRBJ1-3 and V is TRBV28; D not certain. Here the CDR3 reads CASSLSLRRNTIYF. The CDR3 nucleotides are TGTGCCAGCAGTTTAAGTCTTCGTCGAAACACCATATATTTT.